These 14 T cell receptor beta chains came from one sample sequenced in a study of T cell responses to AZD1222 COVID-19 vaccine. Assay: immunoSEQ multiplex PCR; the TCRdb copy retains only in-frame clones and omits some. This sample has 25,000 to 30,000 clones, with around 78% found just once. The sample here was peripheral blood, taken on day 0 of AZD1222 vaccination. The receptors shown here come from an adult in good health.

The rearrangement joins TRBV5-8 to TRBJ2-2; 12 positions match TRBD1. V shed 2 bases, J shed 3 bases, and the junction held 2 bases outside the gene matches. This CDR3 spans 16 amino acids. Germline loops: CDR1 SGHTS, CDR2 YDEGEE. The CDR3: CASSLGTGGDTGELFF. DNA for the CDR3: TGTGCCAGCAGCTTAGGGACAGGGGGCGACACCGGGGAGCTGTTTTTT.

The chain carries TRBV12-3 or TRBV12-4 and TRBJ2-5; D gene uncertain. Trimming shortened V by 5 bases and J by 2 bases, and 3 bases separated the two germline ends. The CDR3 loop spans 11 amino acids. CDR3 nucleotides: TGTGCCAGCAGTAAACAAGAGACCCAGTACTTC. Residues: CASSKQETQYF.

The chain uses TRBV7-2 and TRBJ2-5; D may be TRBD2 (5 bases). Trimming pared 5 bases from V and 4 bases from J, leaving 11 bases between. This CDR3 spans 13 amino acids. The germline gives CDR1 SGHTA, CDR2 FQGNSA. The CDR3 sequence: CASSPPAGETQYF. CDR3 DNA sequence: TGTGCCAGCAGCCCTCCGGCGGGAGAGACCCAGTACTTC.

The chain employs TRBV19 and TRBJ2-5; 8 nucleotides align to TRBD1. CDR1 and CDR2 from the germline V gene are LNHDA and SQIVND (reference sequence). The J segment lost 4 bases and the V segment lost 2 bases, leaving 9 bases of the junction unmatched. The CDR3 has 16 amino acids. This CDR3 is CASSIWSPGTGETQYF. Written as DNA, the CDR3 is TGTGCCAGTAGTATATGGTCCCCCGGGACAGGAGAGACCCAGTACTTC.

The chain links TRBV18 to TRBJ1-2, with D hard to call. V was pared by 3 bases and J by 4 bases, with 9 bases between. The CDR3 has 13 amino acids. Germline loops: CDR1 KGHSH, CDR2 LQKENI. The CDR3 nucleotides read TGTGCCAGCTCACCGGACGGAATCTATGGCTACACCTTC. Protein: CASSPDGIYGYTF.

The table lists this clone with a few counts. The chain has TRBV30 and TRBJ2-6; D remains unclear. The CDR3 length is 14 residues. With 4 bases removed from V and 0 bases from J, the gap between germline ends came to 7 bases. Germline V lookup: CDR1 GTSNPN, CDR2 SVGIG (reference sequence). The CDR3 DNA is TGTGCCTGGAATCCAGGCTCTGGGGCCAACGTCCTGACTTTC. It yields the protein CAWNPGSGANVLTF.

This chain links TRBV4-2 with TRBJ1-6; D perhaps matches TRBD1 (5 bases). There are 16 residues in the CDR3. The germline gives CDR1 LGHNA, CDR2 YNFKEQ. V lost 0 bases to trimming and J lost 9 bases, with 15 bases between them. This chain's CDR3 is CASSQDVTREGSPLHF. The CDR3 nucleotides are TGTGCCAGCAGCCAAGACGTTACCAGGGAGGGTTCACCCCTCCACTTT.

The chain recombines TRBV3-1 (or the pseudogene TRBV3-2) with TRBJ2-6; the D call may be TRBD1 or TRBD2 (5 bases each). The V end lost 5 bases, the J end lost 0 bases, and 17 bases lay between the germline ends. The germline gives CDR1 LGHDT, CDR2 YNNKEL (reference sequence). There are 18 residues in the CDR3. CDR3 coding DNA: TGTGCCAGCAGCTTCGCCCCGGGGCGAATCTCTGGGGCCAACGTCCTGACTTTC. Its translation is CASSFAPGRISGANVLTF.

The V gene is TRBV5-4, the J gene TRBJ2-5; TRBD2 is a possible D gene (5 bases). Trimming stripped 3 bases from V and 4 bases from J, with 19 bases between. CDR1 and CDR2 from the germline V gene are SGHNT and YYREEE (reference sequence). The CDR3 is 16 residues long. CDR3 sequence: CASSSKTSPSGETQYF. The CDR3, as DNA: TGTGCCAGCAGCTCAAAAACTAGTCCGTCCGGAGAGACCCAGTACTTC.

This sequence joins TRBV3-1 (or the pseudogene TRBV3-2) and TRBJ2-1; TRBD2 agrees at 10 bases. Per germline, CDR1 LGHDT and CDR2 YNNKEL (reference sequence). The CDR3 length is 16 residues. Trimming at V came to 3 bases and at J to 5 bases, leaving 7 bases not matched to a gene. The CDR3 sequence: CASSHPVLAGNNEQFF. Here the CDR3 DNA reads TGTGCCAGCAGCCATCCGGTACTAGCGGGGAACAATGAGCAGTTCTTC.

The chain has TRBV19 and TRBJ1-1; the D is unclear. This CDR3 contains 13 residues. Trimming removed 2 bases at V and 1 base at J, with 5 bases between. Looked up from germline, CDR1 is LNHDA and CDR2 is SQIVND (reference sequence). The CDR3 coding sequence is TGTGCCAGTAGTATATGGGGGAACACTGAAGCTTTCTTT. It specifies CASSIWGNTEAFF.

The DNA for the CDR3 is TGTGCCAGCAGCCAAGGGAATGTAGAGCAGTACTTC. It specifies CASSQGNVEQYF. The chain recombines TRBV14 with TRBJ2-7; D unclear. The CDR3 is 12 residues long. The V and J ends lost 1 base and 7 bases respectively, with 8 bases between them. Germline V lookup: CDR1 SGHDN, CDR2 FVKESK.

The chain combines TRBV6-5 with TRBJ2-3; 9 bases fit TRBD2. Germline assignment: CDR1 MNHEY and CDR2 SVGAGI. The trim removed 2 bases at V and 3 bases at J, leaving 6 bases unmatched. The CDR3 runs to 16 residues. This chain's CDR3 is CASSYGLAGNTDTQYF. The CDR3 coding sequence is TGTGCCAGCAGTTACGGGCTAGCGGGGAATACAGATACGCAGTATTTT.

This clone was seen a few times. V gene TRBV7-3 combines with J gene TRBJ2-2; D remains ambiguous. With 8 bases removed from V and 1 base from J, the gap between germline ends came to 8 bases. The CDR3 runs to 13 residues. The germline CDR1 and CDR2 sequences are SGHTA and FQGTGA. Written as DNA, the CDR3 is TGTGCCAGCCGGCCTTGGAACACCGGGGAGCTGTTTTTT. As protein: CASRPWNTGELFF.